Presented here are 6 T cell receptor beta chains from one specimen sequenced in a study of beta chain features in type 1 diabetes. The entirety of the isolated RNA underwent reverse transcription, so expressed TCRB transcripts were sequenced. Here immunoSEQ multiplex PCR was the method, and the copy in TCRdb shows in-frame clones only, minus some. Among some 400,000 clones listed, less than 15% were seen once. Sample: naive CD4+ T cells from blood. The receptors shown here come from a woman aged 18-29 years in good health.

This clone has only a few counts. The genes are TRBV19 and TRBJ2-7; 13 positions agree with TRBD2. Looked up from germline, CDR1 is LNHDA and CDR2 is SQIVND (reference sequence). V gave up 6 bases and J gave up 1 base; unmatched junction bases: 6. There are 16 residues in the CDR3. The CDR3 coding sequence is TGTGCCAGTAGCCAAGGACTAGCGGGAGAGTCCTACGAGCAGTACTTC. Amino acids: CASSQGLAGESYEQYF.

The table lists this clone with a count of one. This rearrangement joins TRBV11-3 to TRBJ2-6; TRBD1 might be the D (6 bases). The V end lost 5 bases, the J end lost 4 bases, and 12 bases lay between the germline ends. This CDR3 contains 15 residues. From germline, CDR1 is SGHNT and CDR2 YENEEA. CDR3 nucleotides: TGTGCCAGCAGCCGTACAGGGTACGGGGCCAACGTCCTGACTTTC. This translates into CASSRTGYGANVLTF.

This chain links TRBV28 with TRBJ1-2; D not resolved. V dropped 5 bases and J dropped 4 bases, with 11 bases sitting between them. Per germline, CDR1 MDHEN and CDR2 SYDVKM. The CDR3 extends over 13 amino acids. The CDR3 is CASSPHSPYGYTF. As DNA, the CDR3 is TGTGCCAGCAGTCCCCACAGTCCCTATGGCTACACCTTC.

The table lists this clone with a few counts. The chain uses TRBV30 and TRBJ2-3, with a possible D match to TRBD2 (5 bases). Germline-derived CDR1 and CDR2 are GTSNPN and SVGIG (reference sequence). Trimming cost V 5 bases and J 3 bases, with 15 bases left between them. The CDR3 covers 14 residues. The CDR3 nucleotides are TGTGCCTGGGACCGGGATCTAGGAACAGATACGCAGTATTTT. Translating gives CAWDRDLGTDTQYF.

This clone was counted between two and nine times. The J gene is TRBJ2-7, the V gene TRBV28; TRBD2 matches at 9 bases. This CDR3 is 16 amino acids long. Germline V lookup: CDR1 MDHEN, CDR2 SYDVKM. Unmatched junction bases numbered 12, after V lost 6 bases and J lost 3 bases. The chain's CDR3 is CASSSFYSGSIYEQYF. CDR3 DNA sequence: TGTGCCAGCAGCTCATTCTATAGCGGGAGTATCTACGAGCAGTACTTC.

The genes are TRBV27 and TRBJ2-5; D gene uncertain. Germline CDR1 MNHEY, CDR2 SMNVEV (reference sequence). The V end was cut by 5 bases, the J end by 7 bases, with 14 bases between. The CDR3 consists of 13 residues. This CDR3 is CASSPLREVTQYF. The CDR3 bases are TGTGCCAGCAGTCCGTTGAGAGAGGTGACCCAGTACTTC.